This passage covers 32 T cell receptor beta chains from one sample sequenced in a study of T cells in localized non-small cell lung cancer. Clones were sequenced by immunoSEQ multiplex PCR, and TCRdb holds only the in-frame ones, with some missing. The sample consists of about 11,000 clones, 90% to 95% of them appearing once. This specimen consisted of peripheral blood, obtained before any cancer treatment. The receptors come from a male donor older than 55 with stage III lung adenocarcinoma.

The genes are TRBV4-1 and TRBJ2-5; D not resolved. The V end was cut by 1 base, the J end by 5 bases, with 17 bases between. CDR3 length: 16 amino acids. Germline V CDR1 and CDR2: MGHRA, YSYEKL. CDR3 coding DNA: TGCGCCAGCAGCCAAGTGAACTTGGGGTTTGCGGAGACCCAGTACTTC. This gives the protein CASSQVNLGFAETQYF.

J is TRBJ2-7 and V is TRBV2; the D gene could be TRBD1 or TRBD2 (5 bases each). The V and J ends lost 6 bases and 3 bases respectively, with 15 bases between them. Germline CDR1 and CDR2: SNHLY and FYNNEI. The CDR3 extends over 14 amino acids. DNA of the CDR3: TGTGCCAGCAGGGCTTCCGGGACCCACTACGAGCAGTACTTC. Residues: CASRASGTHYEQYF.

The rearrangement uses TRBV6-1 and TRBJ2-1; 7 bases agree with TRBD2. This CDR3 has 18 amino acids. The germline CDR1 and CDR2 sequences are MNHNS and SASEGT. V lost 4 bases to trimming and J lost 0 bases; unmatched junction nucleotides: 12. The CDR3 DNA follows: TGTGCCAGCAGTGTTGCCCTACGAGCGGGAAGCTCCTACAATGAGCAGTTCTTC. Translated: CASSVALRAGSSYNEQFF.

This clone was counted a single time. The chain uses TRBV5-1 and TRBJ1-1, with 7 bases that match TRBD1. The CDR3 is 14 residues long. Trimming removed 4 bases from V and 1 base from J; junction bases left unmatched: 4. Germline assignment: CDR1 SGHRS and CDR2 YFSETQ. CDR3 DNA sequence: TGCGCCAGCAGCGGGGGACAGCCGAACACTGAAGCTTTCTTT. It translates to CASSGGQPNTEAFF.

This chain links TRBV5-1 with TRBJ1-1; 11 bases are a match to TRBD1. V dropped 3 bases and J dropped 1; count of bases not matched to a gene: 5. CDR1 and CDR2 (germline): SGHRS, YFSETQ. CDR3 length: 16 residues. The DNA for the CDR3 is TGCGCCAGCAGCTCCGGACAGGGGGCATGGAACACTGAAGCTTTCTTT. It specifies CASSSGQGAWNTEAFF.

This chain links TRBV11-2 with TRBJ2-1, with D possibly being TRBD2 (6 bases). CDR3 length equals 16 residues. Germline V gives CDR1 SGHAT, CDR2 FQNNGV. The V end lost 1 base, the J end lost 5 bases, and 15 bases lay between the germline ends. CDR3 region: CASSLVTIAVNNEQFF. The DNA for the CDR3 is TGTGCCAGCAGCTTAGTGACGATAGCGGTTAACAATGAGCAGTTCTTC.

The chain has TRBV5-1 and TRBJ2-5, with D possibly being TRBD1 (5 bases). Germline V gene sequence: CDR1 SGHRS, CDR2 YFSETQ. V lost 3 bases, J lost 0 bases, and 12 bases lay in between. The CDR3 is made up of 15 amino acids. The CDR3 region is CASSSGALYQETQYF. The CDR3 DNA sequence: TGCGCCAGCAGCTCTGGGGCTCTGTACCAAGAGACCCAGTACTTC.

Only one count was recorded for this clone. The V gene is TRBV18, the J gene TRBJ2-5; D ambiguous. Germline-derived CDR1 and CDR2 are KGHSH and LQKENI. Trimming removed 3 bases at V and 2 bases at J, with 10 bases between. The CDR3 contains 14 residues. The CDR3 coding sequence is TGTGCCAGCTCACCGCCCCGGCCGCAAGAGACCCAGTACTTC. Amino acid sequence: CASSPPRPQETQYF.

The rearrangement links TRBV7-3 to TRBJ2-1; the D is unclear. The germline gives CDR1 SGHTA, CDR2 FQGTGA. V was cut by 5 bases and J by 0 bases, with 14 bases left in between. This CDR3 region has 16 residues. In DNA form, the CDR3 reads TGTGCCAGCAGCCGACTTGGCTCTAGCTCCTACAATGAGCAGTTCTTC. Its translation: CASSRLGSSSYNEQFF.

This clone was recorded only once. This chain links TRBV7-2 with TRBJ1-2; a possible D gene is TRBD1 (6 bases). CDR1 and CDR2 (germline): SGHTA, FQGNSA. CDR3 length equals 15 residues. The V end was cut by 2 bases, the J end by 8 bases, with 18 bases between. The CDR3 is CASSLKRPGQTGYTF. In DNA, the CDR3 is TGTGCCAGCAGCTTAAAGCGCCCGGGACAAACCGGCTACACCTTC.

This rearrangement joins TRBV14 to TRBJ2-3; D is possibly TRBD2 (6 bases). This CDR3 is built from 16 residues. Germline loops: CDR1 SGHDN, CDR2 FVKESK. The germline V and J ends were trimmed by 6 bases and 1 base, with 17 bases remaining between them. CDR3 region: CASSPRRAPRTDTQYF. The CDR3 nucleotides are TGTGCCAGCAGTCCCAGGAGGGCGCCGCGCACAGATACGCAGTATTTT.

This sequence joins TRBV27 and TRBJ2-7, with D uncertain. The CDR3 is made up of 12 amino acids. CDR1 is MNHEY and CDR2 is SMNVEV in the germline V gene (reference sequence). V lost 3 bases, J lost 4 bases, and 7 bases lay in between. DNA for the CDR3: TGTGCCAGCAGTTTGAACTATTACGAGCAGTACTTC. It is translated as CASSLNYYEQYF.

The gene calls are TRBV30 and TRBJ2-3; 10 positions match TRBD2. The junction had 8 bases not matched to a gene; V was cut back by 5 bases and J by 0 bases. CDR3 length: 16 amino acids. Germline assignment: CDR1 GTSNPN and CDR2 SVGIG (reference sequence). The CDR3 region is CAWATSGKYSTDTQYF. CDR3 nucleotides: TGTGCCTGGGCTACTAGCGGGAAATACAGCACAGATACGCAGTATTTT.

This chain uses TRBV5-1 with TRBJ2-5; 9 bases are shared with TRBD2. The CDR3 covers 16 residues. Trimming took 0 bases from V and 2 from J; bases not matched to a gene: 5. Germline V lookup: CDR1 SGHRS, CDR2 YFSETQ. CDR3 residues: CASSLGPAGGQETQYF. CDR3 nucleotides: TGCGCCAGCAGCTTGGGTCCAGCGGGAGGACAAGAGACCCAGTACTTC.

V usage is TRBV28 and J usage is TRBJ2-1, with 7 nucleotides matching TRBD2. V gave up 5 bases and J gave up 0 bases; unmatched junction bases: 7. This CDR3 comprises 16 residues. The germline CDR1 and CDR2 sequences are MDHEN and SYDVKM. In nucleotides, the CDR3 is TGTGCCAGCAGTCCCCTGGGGGGGAGCTCCTACAATGAGCAGTTCTTC. Protein: CASSPLGGSSYNEQFF.

The chain joins TRBV27 to TRBJ1-2; no reliable D call. CDR3 length equals 14 residues. The V gene's germline CDR1 is MNHEY and CDR2 SMNVEV (reference sequence). Trimming stripped 4 bases from V and 4 bases from J, with 13 bases between. The CDR3 DNA follows: TGTGCCAGCAGTTCTCTTCGTAAGGGCTATGGCTACACCTTC. Protein: CASSSLRKGYGYTF.

The J gene is TRBJ2-2, the V gene TRBV5-1; no firm D call. V was pared by 2 bases and J by 1 base, with 9 bases between. There are 15 residues in the CDR3. Germline-derived CDR1 and CDR2 are SGHRS and YFSETQ. CDR3 bases: TGCGCCAGCAGCTTAACCCCCAAGAACACCGGGGAGCTGTTTTTT. Translation: CASSLTPKNTGELFF.

This chain uses TRBV28 with TRBJ2-2; no clear D gene. Trimming removed 5 bases from V and 4 bases from J, with 17 bases in between. The V gene's germline CDR1 is MDHEN and CDR2 SYDVKM. The CDR3 is made up of 16 amino acids. The CDR3 loop is CASSREKARLTGELFF. CDR3 DNA: TGTGCCAGCAGTCGCGAAAAGGCAAGACTCACCGGGGAGCTGTTTTTT.

The chain joins TRBV5-4 to TRBJ2-7; TRBD2 aligns across 12 bases. Per germline, CDR1 SGHNT and CDR2 YYREEE (reference sequence). V lost 4 bases to trimming and J lost 1 base; unmatched junction nucleotides: 6. The CDR3 has 16 residues. The CDR3 DNA is TGTGCCAGCAGCCGCTCGGGACTAGCGGGTTCCTACGAGCAGTACTTC. It yields the protein CASSRSGLAGSYEQYF.

The chain recombines TRBV19 with TRBJ1-5, with D possibly TRBD1 on 6 matching bases. Germline CDR1 reads LNHDA; CDR2 reads SQIVND (reference sequence). There are 15 residues in the CDR3. V was trimmed by 3 bases and J by 4 bases, leaving 13 bases between them. CDR3 residues: CASSIAIQGNQPQHF. CDR3 nucleotide sequence: TGTGCCAGTAGTATTGCCATACAGGGAAATCAGCCCCAGCATTTT.

This chain links TRBV18 with TRBJ2-5; 7 nucleotides match TRBD2. CDR3 length equals 16 residues. Germline CDR1 is KGHSH and CDR2 is LQKENI. V gave up 6 bases and J gave up 2 bases; unmatched junction bases: 12. CDR3 sequence reads: CASSTAGGSRQETQYF. The DNA of the CDR3 is TGTGCCAGCTCGACGGCGGGCGGGAGCCGTCAAGAGACCCAGTACTTC.

The J gene is TRBJ1-2, the V gene TRBV29-1, with 9 bases aligning to TRBD1. The CDR3 length is 14 residues. The junction had 6 bases not matched to a gene; V was cut back by 5 bases and J by 2 bases. Per the germline V gene, CDR1 is SQVTM and CDR2 is ANQGSEA. CDR3 nucleotides: TGCAGCGTTTCCGGGACAGGGAAAAACTATGGCTACACCTTC. The encoded protein is CSVSGTGKNYGYTF.

The CDR3 nucleotides are TGTGCCAGCAGGCCTTCACTAGCGGAAGAGACCCAGTACTTC. It specifies CASRPSLAEETQYF. The chain recombines TRBV28 with TRBJ2-5; 8 bases match TRBD2. Germline V CDR1 and CDR2: MDHEN, SYDVKM. The J segment lost 3 bases and the V segment lost 6 bases, leaving 6 bases of the junction unmatched. The CDR3 spans 14 residues.

This chain links TRBV5-1 with TRBJ2-3; 7 bases agree with TRBD2. In germline, CDR1 is SGHRS, CDR2 YFSETQ. The CDR3 runs 16 residues. J gave up 1 base and V 4 bases, and 9 bases lay outside the gene matches. The CDR3 loop is CASSPSLLARTDTQYF. The DNA of the CDR3 is TGCGCCAGCAGCCCCTCCCTACTAGCGCGCACAGATACGCAGTATTTT.

CDR3 sequence reads: CASSTGRTSYEQYF. The CDR3 region has the DNA TGCGCCAGCAGCACCGGGCGGACTTCCTACGAGCAGTACTTC. The V call is TRBV5-1, the J call TRBJ2-7, with D possibly TRBD2 on 5 matching bases. The V end was cut by 4 bases, the J end by 1 base, with 12 bases between. The germline gives CDR1 SGHRS, CDR2 YFSETQ. CDR3 size: 14 residues.

V and J are TRBV29-1 and TRBJ1-5, with TRBD1 as a possible D gene (6 bases). The CDR3 runs to 13 residues. The germline V gene has CDR1 SQVTM and CDR2 ANQGSEA. V shed 4 bases and J shed 4 bases, with 11 bases lying between them. The CDR3 DNA follows: TGCAGCGTTGGTCGACAGGCAAATCAGCCCCAGCATTTT. Translating gives CSVGRQANQPQHF.

This clone was picked up one time. J is TRBJ2-3 and V is TRBV7-2, with 9 bases aligning to TRBD2. The CDR3 consists of 15 residues. Germline assignment: CDR1 SGHTA and CDR2 FQGNSA. J was trimmed by 2 bases and V by 5 bases; bases with no gene match: 5. CDR3 nucleotide sequence: TGTGCCAGCAGCCCATGGACTAGCGCCACAGATACGCAGTATTTT. Amino acid sequence: CASSPWTSATDTQYF.

The chain joins TRBV5-1 to TRBJ1-1, with TRBD1 matching over 8 bases. V shed 3 bases and J 11 bases; nucleotides not matched to a gene: 3. Germline V gene sequence: CDR1 SGHRS, CDR2 YFSETQ. CDR3 length equals 11 residues. The CDR3 loop is CASSSGQGAFF. In DNA form, the CDR3 reads TGCGCCAGCAGCTCAGGACAGGGCGCTTTCTTT.

The chain is built from TRBV14 and TRBJ2-1; no definite D call. The V gene lost 1 base and the J gene lost 1 base, with 8 bases spanning the gap. The CDR3 consists of 15 residues. Germline V gene lookup returns CDR1 SGHDN and CDR2 FVKESK. The CDR3 reads CASSQGPRSYNEQFF. CDR3 coding DNA: TGTGCCAGCAGCCAAGGTCCTCGATCCTACAATGAGCAGTTCTTC.

This clone was detected a few times. The chain couples TRBV19 to TRBJ2-3; D gene ambiguous. Trimming stripped 4 bases from V and 6 bases from J, with 11 bases between. Germline V gives CDR1 LNHDA, CDR2 SQIVND (reference sequence). The CDR3 length is 13 residues. DNA for the CDR3: TGTGCCAGTAGTACGGCCGATGGGGATACGCAGTATTTT. Translated, it gives CASSTADGDTQYF.

This clone counts as medium-sized. The sample contains more than one DNA sequence encoding this CDR3. The CDR3 DNA reads TGTGCCAGCAGCGTAGCGCTAGCGGGAGGGCCCGTGTACTTC. Its protein is CASSVALAGGPVYF. The chain links TRBV9 to TRBJ2-5, with 12 bases that match TRBD2. V shed 0 bases and J 13 bases; nucleotides not matched to a gene: 7. The germline V gene has CDR1 SGDLS and CDR2 YYNGEE. The CDR3 covers 14 residues.

The chain has TRBV7-8 and TRBJ1-5; maybe TRBD1 (5 bases). The CDR3 totals 15 residues. In germline, CDR1 is SGHVS, CDR2 FQNEAQ. V shed 0 bases and J shed 2 bases, with 8 bases lying between them. Here the CDR3 DNA reads TGTGCCAGCAGCTTAGCGACAGCCCGCAATCAGCCCCAGCATTTT. Translated, it gives CASSLATARNQPQHF.